This TCR beta chain was sequenced in a study of blood T cell repertoires in COVID-19. Study context: Sample material is recorded as cDNA or gDNA derived from T cells, B-cell-depleted T cells, or PBMCs.

Enrolled during active infection, Seattle patients were then followed longitudinally. Looked up from germline, CDR1 is SGHNT and CDR2 is YYREEE (reference sequence). With 2 bases removed from V and 0 bases from J, the gap between germline ends came to 11 bases. This CDR3 region has 15 residues. Original analysis: Nucleated cell number was recorded as an estimate derived from reference gene primer amplification. Sequencing used immunoSEQ multiplex PCR; TCRdb keeps in-frame clones, though not all of them. Clonal size and the V and J genes are those of that table, whereas D and trimming came from the DNA. The sample holds hundreds of thousands of clones, roughly 89% seen once.

The chain combines TRBV5-4 with TRBJ1-1; D is possibly TRBD1 (5 bases). The sample consisted of peripheral blood. The TCR originated in a woman in her twenties or thirties with COVID-19, enrolled during active disease. CDR3 bases: TGTGCCAGCAGCTTTAAATGGGGGGTGAACACTGAAGCTTTCTTT. Translation gives CASSFKWGVNTEAFF.